The 17 T cell receptor beta chains below were found in one sample sequenced in a study of Graves' ophthalmopathy and Graves' hyperthyroidism. Amplifying from RNA transcripts, the study obtained TCR beta CDR3 regions. The first-round RT-PCR employed HTBI primers together with the Qiagen OneStep RT-PCR kit. A multiplex PCR was then performed as the second round. TCRdb itself ran the multiplex PCR reads through MiXCR, one entry per CDR3 protein. The top ten hold about 6% of the sample, which has roughly 160,000 distinct CDR3 sequences, about 40% seen once. Sequenced sample: peripheral blood. The receptors shown here come from a woman aged 40 to 50 with Graves' ophthalmopathy.

This clonotype showed up many times. The chain recombines TRBV6-2 or TRBV6-3 with TRBJ1-1; no clear D gene. Trimming left V 8 bases short and J 1 base short, with 20 bases between. The CDR3 contains 16 residues. The germline V gene encodes CDR1 MNHEY and CDR2 SVGEGT. CDR3 sequence reads: CASLFTTTTANTEAFF. In DNA, the CDR3 is TGTGCCAGCTTATTTACCACGACAACTGCGAACACTGAAGCTTTCTTT.

The chain carries TRBV7-9 and TRBJ2-5; 9 nucleotides line up with TRBD1. CDR1 is SEHNR and CDR2 is FQNEAQ in the germline V gene (reference sequence). The CDR3 contains 16 residues. V gave up 7 bases and J gave up 5 bases; unmatched junction bases: 14. DNA for the CDR3: TGTGCCAGCAACTTCGGACAGGGGATAGAGGGGGAGACCCAGTACTTC. It is translated as CASNFGQGIEGETQYF.

This clonotype was picked up many times. The chain links TRBV6-1 to TRBJ2-7; the match to TRBD1 covers 12 bases. CDR3 length: 15 amino acids. V lost 3 bases and J lost 4; bases outside the gene matches: 4. Per germline, CDR1 MNHNS and CDR2 SASEGT. In DNA form, the CDR3 reads TGTGCCAGCAGTGACGTGGGACAGGGGGCATACGAGCAGTACTTC. Amino acid sequence: CASSDVGQGAYEQYF.

In this sample, this clonotype turned up many times. The rearrangement uses TRBV2 and TRBJ2-5; D unresolved. V was pared by 1 base and J by 2 bases, with 11 bases between. CDR1 and CDR2 from the germline V gene are SNHLY and FYNNEI. The CDR3 runs 15 residues. CDR3 DNA sequence: TGTGCCAGCAGTGAAGATGCAGGAACTCAAGAGACCCAGTACTTC. The encoded protein is CASSEDAGTQETQYF.

This clonotype has ten or more counts. The chain joins TRBV19 to TRBJ1-6, with TRBD1 as a possible D gene (5 bases). Deletions cut 4 bases from V and 9 bases from J, with 13 bases between. Germline-derived CDR1 and CDR2 are LNHDA and SQIVND (reference sequence). This CDR3 has 14 amino acids. The CDR3 loop reads CASSRGDSGSPLHF. The DNA for the CDR3 is TGTGCCAGTAGTAGAGGAGACAGCGGTTCACCCCTCCACTTT.

The chain employs TRBV27 and TRBJ2-7; D is tentatively TRBD1 or TRBD2 (6 bases each). This CDR3 is 18 amino acids long. Trimming left V 6 bases short and J 3 bases short, with 27 bases between. Germline V gives CDR1 MNHEY, CDR2 SMNVEV (reference sequence). The CDR3 nucleotides read TGTGCCAGCAGGGGGGGACACCTGACGGCGGGATGGGGCTACGAGCAGTACTTC. Encoded protein: CASRGGHLTAGWGYEQYF.

V and J are TRBV28 and TRBJ2-5; 14 bases are shared with TRBD2. The CDR3 contains 16 residues. Germline CDR1 and CDR2: MDHEN and SYDVKM. Losses at the gene ends were 6 bases for V and 5 bases for J; bases not matched to a gene: 8. The CDR3 here is CASSFPGLAGVETQYF. CDR3 coding DNA: TGTGCCAGCAGCTTTCCGGGACTAGCGGGAGTGGAGACCCAGTACTTC.

This chain joins TRBV2 and TRBJ2-3; D is ambiguous. The V end was cut by 5 bases, the J end by 2 bases, with 11 bases between. The CDR3 contains 14 residues. Germline V CDR1 and CDR2: SNHLY, FYNNEI. The CDR3 bases are TGTGCCAGCAGTCCTTCAGTCCACACAGATACGCAGTATTTT. Protein: CASSPSVHTDTQYF.

This clonotype was observed a single time. The chain carries TRBV6-2 or TRBV6-3 and TRBJ2-7; D is undetermined. V lost 2 bases to trimming and J lost 0 bases, with 8 bases between them. Germline CDR1 is MNHEY and CDR2 is SVGEGT. This CDR3 spans 14 amino acids. The CDR3 DNA reads as TGTGCCAGCAGTTACGGCCCAGCCTCCTACGAGCAGTACTTC. It translates to CASSYGPASYEQYF.

This clonotype came up many times. The gene calls are TRBV19 and TRBJ2-5; the match to TRBD1 covers 7 bases. Germline values: CDR1 LNHDA, CDR2 SQIVND (reference sequence). The trim removed 3 bases at V and 6 bases at J, leaving 7 bases unmatched. The CDR3 covers 14 residues. The CDR3: CASSIWDSTKTQYF. In nucleotides, the CDR3 is TGTGCCAGTAGTATCTGGGACAGCACGAAGACCCAGTACTTC.

CDR3 loop: CASRTGQGGEQYF. The CDR3 bases are TGTGCCAGTAGGACCGGACAGGGCGGCGAGCAGTACTTC. The genes are TRBV19 and TRBJ2-7, with 8 bases fitting TRBD1. Germline values: CDR1 LNHDA, CDR2 SQIVND (reference sequence). The trim removed 6 bases at V and 6 bases at J, leaving 7 bases unmatched. The CDR3 spans 13 residues.

The rearrangement links TRBV6-1 to TRBJ1-1; D gene ambiguous. The CDR3 length is 11 residues. Germline CDR1 MNHNS, CDR2 SASEGT. Between the trimmed V and J ends, which lost 4 bases and 11 bases, there was a span of 11 bases. The CDR3 DNA follows: TGTGCCAGCAGTGTTCCCCCCCAGGCTTTCTTT. Protein product: CASSVPPQAFF.

This clonotype was recorded at least ten times. An end of the junction differs from the germline gene, which may be a read error. The rearrangement joins TRBV20-1 to TRBJ2-6, with 8 bases matching TRBD2. This CDR3 comprises 17 residues. Germline V gene lookup returns CDR1 DFQATT and CDR2 SNEGSKA (reference sequence). The CDR3 DNA reads TGCAGTGCTGGAGACCCGGGACTAGTTGTTGGGGCCAACGTCCTGACTTTC. Protein: CSAGDPGLVVGANVLTF.

This clonotype was counted at least ten times. The J gene is TRBJ2-2, the V gene TRBV15, with TRBD1 matching over 8 bases. Trimming took 1 base from V and 5 from J; bases not matched to a gene: 6. CDR3 size: 16 residues. Germline lookup yields CDR1 LNHNV and CDR2 YYDKDF (reference sequence). Here the CDR3 reads CATSRASRGPTGELFF. CDR3 DNA sequence: TGTGCCACCAGCAGAGCCTCCAGGGGGCCTACCGGGGAGCTGTTTTTT. Looking up the rest from reference TRBV15 and TRBJ2-2 gives the full variable domain: DAMVIQNPRYQVTQFGKPVTLSCSQTLNHNVMYWYQQKSSQAPKLLFHYYDKDFNNEADTPDNFQSRRPNTSFCFLDIRSPGLGDTAMYLCATSRASRGPTGELFFGEGSRLTVL.

This clonotype was seen many times. This rearrangement joins TRBV19 to TRBJ2-7; 7 bases map to TRBD2. This CDR3 has 14 amino acids. The V gene end was trimmed by 6 bases and the J gene end by 7 bases; junction bases not matched to a gene: 12. Per the germline V gene, CDR1 is LNHDA and CDR2 is SQIVND (reference sequence). The CDR3 sequence: CASSTGGPLGEQYF. In nucleotides, the CDR3 is TGTGCCAGTAGCACGGGGGGTCCACTGGGGGAGCAGTACTTC.

V is TRBV6-1 and J is TRBJ1-1; D is perhaps TRBD1 (6 bases). V lost 7 bases to trimming and J lost 7 bases, with 22 bases between them. Germline CDR1 and CDR2: MNHNS and SASEGT. This CDR3 contains 15 residues. The CDR3 region is CASTQGNLMRGEAFF. DNA for the CDR3: TGTGCCAGCACCCAGGGGAACCTTATGAGGGGTGAAGCTTTCTTT.

This clonotype was seen at least ten times. This chain connects TRBV28 to TRBJ1-1, with D perhaps TRBD1 (6 bases). This CDR3 has 12 residues. V was cut by 5 bases and J by 7 bases, with 11 bases left in between. Germline V gene sequence: CDR1 MDHEN, CDR2 SYDVKM. For the CDR3, the DNA is TGTGCCAGCAGTATATCACAGGGTGAAGCTTTCTTT. Encoded protein: CASSISQGEAFF.